The sample holds many counts of the clone carrying this T cell receptor (beta chain). Its antigen is not identified. This sample is part of a study of identical twins. Study-wide points: Models underestimated out-of-frame TCR alpha sharing in monozygotic twins.

TCRdb passed the 5' RACE reads through MiXCR, listing each CDR3 protein once. This table has about 700,000 distinct CDR3 sequences, around 6.1% appearing once. The CDR3 totals 10 residues. The germline V and J ends were trimmed by 6 bases and 5 bases, with 2 bases remaining between them. The source is a man aged 18 to 30 in good health. Input material: naive T cells sorted from blood. The chain uses TRBV12-3 or TRBV12-4 and TRBJ2-1; D is unresolved. The CDR3 DNA is TGTGCCAGCAGCAACAATGAGCAGTTCTTC. Its translation is CASSNNEQFF.